Below are 29 T cell receptor beta chains sequenced from a single sample in a study of CD8 T cells in ankylosing spondylitis. TCRdb re-derived calls from the 5' RACE reads in MiXCR, one entry per CDR3 protein. The profile covers about 160,000 distinct CDR3 sequences, with about 42% appearing a single time and roughly 15% taken by the ten largest. Specimen: synovial fluid, either unsorted or a sorted T cell fraction (not recorded which). These receptors were collected from a male donor with ankylosing spondylitis.

The rearrangement links TRBV9 to TRBJ2-3; TRBD2 agrees at 9 bases. Looked up from germline, CDR1 is SGDLS and CDR2 is YYNGEE. Unmatched junction bases numbered 7, after V lost 0 bases and J lost 2 bases. This CDR3 spans 17 amino acids. The CDR3 loop reads CASSVALAGAVTDTQYF. In nucleotides, the CDR3 is TGTGCCAGCAGCGTAGCTTTAGCGGGGGCGGTCACAGATACGCAGTATTTT.

This chain joins TRBV29-1 and TRBJ2-4, with TRBD2 identical over 7 bases. Germline trimming cut 2 bases from V and 10 bases from J; bases unmatched to any gene: 17. Germline lookup yields CDR1 SQVTM and CDR2 ANQGSEA. This CDR3 has 16 amino acids. This CDR3 is CSVEPLRASGASIQYF. DNA for the CDR3: TGCAGCGTTGAACCTCTTAGGGCTAGCGGTGCTTCGATTCAGTACTTC.

This rearrangement joins TRBV28 to TRBJ1-5; D ambiguous. Germline lookup yields CDR1 MDHEN and CDR2 SYDVKM. This CDR3 spans 16 amino acids. V was shortened by 0 bases and J by 0 bases, with 9 bases between the two germline ends. The CDR3 here is CASSLCRCNSNQPQHF. The CDR3 bases are TGTGCCAGCAGTTTATGCCGTTGTAATAGCAATCAGCCCCAGCATTTT. Supplemented by reference TRBV28 and TRBJ1-5, the full variable domain reads DVKVTQSSRYLVKRTGEKVFLECVQDMDHENMFWYRQDPGLGLRLIYFSYDVKMKEKGDIPEGYSVSREKKERFSLILESASTNQTSMYLCASSLCRCNSNQPQHFGDGTRLSIL.

The chain has TRBV27 and TRBJ2-5, with D possibly TRBD2 on 6 matching bases. Between the trimmed V and J ends, which lost 3 bases and 4 bases, there was a span of 15 bases. Germline CDR1 and CDR2: MNHEY and SMNVEV (reference sequence). CDR3 length: 15 residues. CDR3 bases: TGTGCCAGCAGTTTCTTAGCGGAGAGGGGAGAGACCCAGTACTTC. Translation: CASSFLAERGETQYF.

This rearrangement joins TRBV7-8 to TRBJ2-1; 9 positions agree with TRBD2. With 0 bases clipped from V and 4 bases from J, the junction kept 10 bases outside the gene matches. Germline CDR1 SGHVS, CDR2 FQNEAQ. The CDR3 spans 18 residues. In DNA form, the CDR3 reads TGTGCCAGCAGCTTAGCCTCCGGCGAGACTAGCGGATACAATGAGCAGTTCTTC. The encoded protein is CASSLASGETSGYNEQFF.

This clonotype was picked up a small number of times. The chain combines TRBV6-5 with TRBJ2-4; weak D call: TRBD1 (6 bases). Germline V gene sequence: CDR1 MNHEY, CDR2 SVGAGI. This CDR3 is 16 amino acids long. The ends were cut back, 4 bases at V and 3 bases at J, with 16 bases in the middle. Here the CDR3 reads CASSSRGVRDKNIQYF. The CDR3 DNA reads as TGTGCCAGCAGTTCCAGGGGAGTTCGGGACAAAAACATTCAGTACTTC.

This chain joins TRBV29-1 and TRBJ1-1; a weak D match, TRBD1 (5 bases). CDR1 is SQVTM and CDR2 is ANQGSEA in the germline V gene. V shed 6 bases and J shed 5 bases, with 19 bases lying between them. The CDR3 loop spans 14 amino acids. For the CDR3, the DNA is TGCAGCGTCGGAGTTCGAGGGGTGGGGACTGAAGCTTTCTTT. This encodes CSVGVRGVGTEAFF.

V and J are TRBV9 and TRBJ1-2; TRBD1 matches at 7 bases. Germline-derived CDR1 and CDR2 are SGDLS and YYNGEE. There are 14 residues in the CDR3. Germline trimming cut 3 bases from V and 5 bases from J; bases unmatched to any gene: 7. The CDR3 nucleotides are TGTGCCAGCAGCGGAAGGGGGCGATGGTATGGCTACACCTTC. Encoded protein: CASSGRGRWYGYTF.

This clonotype was seen more than once but under ten times. The chain couples TRBV21-1 to TRBJ2-7; TRBD2, the table's D call, was not compared with the DNA. TRBV21-1 corresponds to a pseudogene. This CDR3 has 16 residues. CDR3 in DNA: TGTGCCAGCAGCAAAGCTCCTAGCGGGGGAACCTACGAGCAGTACTTC. It translates to CASSKAPSGGTYEQYF.

This clonotype has just a few counts. The chain combines TRBV11-2 with TRBJ2-1, with 8 bases fitting TRBD1. The V gene end was trimmed by 5 bases and the J gene end by 5 bases; junction bases not matched to a gene: 11. The V gene's germline CDR1 is SGHAT and CDR2 FQNNGV. The CDR3 extends over 16 amino acids. CDR3 in amino acids: CASSARPGQDHNEQFF. Here the CDR3 DNA reads TGTGCCAGCAGCGCGCGTCCGGGACAGGACCACAATGAGCAGTTCTTC. Complete variable domain (other parts from reference TRBV11-2 and TRBJ2-1): EAGVAQSPRYKIIEKRQSVAFWCNPISGHATLYWYQQILGQGPKLLIQFQNNGVVDDSQLPKDRFSAERLKGVDSTLKIQPAKLEDSAVYLCASSARPGQDHNEQFFGPGTRLTVL.

The chain couples TRBV12-3 or TRBV12-4 to TRBJ1-1, with D perhaps TRBD1 (6 bases). Trimming took off 5 bases at V and 10 bases at J, with 20 bases between the two ends. The CDR3 is 14 residues long. DNA of the CDR3: TGTGCCAGCAGTCAATATGGGGGGCAAGCTAGAGCTTTCTTT. This codes for CASSQYGGQARAFF.

The CDR3 DNA sequence: TGCGCCAGCAGCCAAGATCGTAGATACCCCTCTGACACAGATACGCAGTATTTT. This gives the protein CASSQDRRYPSDTDTQYF. The J gene is TRBJ2-3, the V gene TRBV4-3; D unresolved. The CDR3 runs to 18 residues. The germline CDR1 and CDR2 sequences are LGHNA and YSLEER. Trimming shortened V by 0 bases and J by 2 bases, and 18 bases separated the two germline ends.

The chain employs TRBV12-3 or TRBV12-4 and TRBJ1-4; D not certain. V shed 6 bases and J shed 6 bases, with 14 bases lying between them. The CDR3 is 14 amino acids. CDR3 sequence: CASSPQRVHEKLFF. CDR3 bases: TGTGCCAGCAGCCCCCAGCGGGTGCATGAAAAACTGTTTTTT.

This clonotype was found many times. The rearrangement links TRBV7-3 to TRBJ2-2, with D perhaps matching TRBD2 (7 bases). This CDR3 has 16 residues. CDR1 and CDR2 (germline): SGHTA, FQGTGA. Trimming removed 2 bases from V and 3 bases from J, with 13 bases in between. The CDR3 loop reads CASSLDGGGYTGELFF. The CDR3 coding sequence is TGTGCCAGCAGCTTAGATGGCGGGGGCTACACCGGGGAGCTGTTTTTT.

This clonotype has at least ten counts. CDR3 sequence: CATSRDETGYGYTF. DNA for the CDR3: TGTGCCACCAGCAGAGATGAGACAGGCTATGGCTACACCTTC. V gene TRBV15 combines with J gene TRBJ1-2, with D possibly matching TRBD1 (6 bases). Germline assignment: CDR1 LNHNV and CDR2 YYDKDF (reference sequence). V was shortened by 0 bases and J by 4 bases, with 9 bases between the two germline ends. CDR3 length: 14 amino acids.

This clonotype was counted between two and nine times. This chain uses TRBV12-3 or TRBV12-4 with TRBJ1-1; 9 nucleotides line up with TRBD1. With 6 bases clipped from V and 5 bases from J, the junction kept 4 bases outside the gene matches. The CDR3 runs 13 residues. CDR3 in amino acids: CASRGTGWTEAFF. CDR3 coding DNA: TGTGCCAGCAGGGGGACAGGGTGGACTGAAGCTTTCTTT.

The V and J genes are TRBV3-1 and TRBJ2-1, with 11 bases identical to TRBD2. This CDR3 has 17 amino acids. The ends lost 3 bases at V and 4 bases at J; junction bases unmatched: 8. CDR1 LGHDT and CDR2 YNNKEL come from the germline V gene (reference sequence). The CDR3 DNA is TGTGCCAGCAGCCACTGGACTAGCGGGCCGCCTTACAATGAGCAGTTCTTC. Encoded protein: CASSHWTSGPPYNEQFF.

This chain uses TRBV20-1 with TRBJ2-7; the match to TRBD1 covers 8 bases. The V and J ends lost 0 bases and 7 bases, in that order; junction bases with no gene match: 17. Germline V gives CDR1 DFQATT, CDR2 SNEGSKA (reference sequence). The CDR3 has 17 residues. The DNA of the CDR3 is TGCAGTGCTAGAGATCGGCGGAGAGCCAGGGGGCGAGGAGAGCAGTACTTC. It specifies CSARDRRRARGRGEQYF.

V usage is TRBV7-4 and J usage is TRBJ1-2, with TRBD1 identical over 9 bases. Germline V CDR1 and CDR2: SGHVT, SQSDAQ. The V and J ends lost 7 bases and 6 bases, in that order; junction bases with no gene match: 9. The CDR3 is 14 residues long. The CDR3 region has the DNA TGTGCCAGCACCCCTACAGGGGGCGCCGATGGCTACACCTTC. Residues: CASTPTGGADGYTF. The full variable domain, completed using reference TRBV7-4 and TRBJ1-2, is GAGVSQSPRYKVAKRGRDVALRCDSISGHVTLYWYRQTLGQGSEVLTYSQSDAQRDKSGRPSGRFSAERPERSVSTLKIQRTEQGDSAVYLCASTPTGGADGYTFGSGTRLTVV.

This clonotype showed up many times. This chain uses TRBV27 with TRBJ2-3, with D perhaps being TRBD1 or TRBD2 (6 bases each). V lost 3 bases and J 2 bases, leaving 12 bases between the germline ends. CDR1 and CDR2 from the germline V gene are MNHEY and SMNVEV (reference sequence). The CDR3 sequence is 15 residues long. The CDR3 protein is CASSLGGPPTDTQYF. Here the CDR3 DNA reads TGTGCCAGCAGTTTGGGGGGCCCCCCCACAGATACGCAGTATTTT.

This clonotype turned up a few times. The CDR3 sequence is CSARSYSGGAGELFF. CDR3 DNA: TGCAGTGCTAGAAGCTATAGCGGGGGGGCCGGGGAGCTGTTTTTT. V is TRBV20-1 and J is TRBJ2-2; 11 positions agree with TRBD2. CDR1 is DFQATT and CDR2 is SNEGSKA in the germline V gene (reference sequence). Trimming at V came to 2 bases and at J to 6 bases, leaving 5 bases not matched to a gene. CDR3 length: 15 amino acids.

The chain links TRBV27 to TRBJ2-3; D call uncertain. The germline V and J ends were trimmed by 0 bases and 4 bases, with 14 bases remaining between them. Germline V CDR1 and CDR2: MNHEY, SMNVEV (reference sequence). The CDR3 spans 16 residues. CDR3 bases: TGTGCCAGCAGTTTATCGGGCAGCTATACCGCAGATACGCAGTATTTT. Encoded protein: CASSLSGSYTADTQYF.

This clonotype was recorded many times. The chain is built from TRBV12-3 or TRBV12-4 and TRBJ2-1, with D perhaps assigned TRBD1 or TRBD2 (5 bases each). V was trimmed by 5 bases and J by 0 bases, leaving 11 bases between them. The CDR3 totals 15 residues. CDR3 in DNA: TGTGCCAGCAGTCCTTTCGGGGCCTCCTACAATGAGCAGTTCTTC. This gives the protein CASSPFGASYNEQFF.

This clonotype was observed a few times. J is TRBJ2-1 and V is TRBV20-1, with 10 bases that match TRBD2. Germline V gene sequence: CDR1 DFQATT, CDR2 SNEGSKA (reference sequence). Trimming removed 6 bases from V and 1 base from J; junction bases left unmatched: 6. The CDR3 totals 15 residues. In nucleotides, the CDR3 is TGCAGTGCAAGAAGAGCGGGAGGGTCCTACAATGAGCAGTTCTTC. The encoded protein is CSARRAGGSYNEQFF.

V gene TRBV4-2 combines with J gene TRBJ2-2, with 10 bases matching TRBD1. The CDR3 extends over 16 amino acids. With 4 bases clipped from V and 4 bases from J, the junction kept 6 bases outside the gene matches. In germline, CDR1 is LGHNA, CDR2 YNFKEQ. CDR3: CASSPGTGEGTGELFF. The CDR3 nucleotides are TGTGCCAGCAGCCCCGGGACAGGGGAGGGCACCGGGGAGCTGTTTTTT.

The gene calls are TRBV5-1 and TRBJ2-1; possible D gene TRBD2, 5 bases. In germline, CDR1 is SGHRS, CDR2 YFSETQ. Trimming left V 1 base short and J 6 bases short, with 20 bases between. The CDR3 consists of 17 residues. The DNA for the CDR3 is TGCGCCAGCAGCTTGTTCCCGGGGTGGATAGAAAGCAATGAGCAGTTCTTC. Amino acids: CASSLFPGWIESNEQFF.

This clonotype was observed a single time. CDR3 region: CASSYTSASGNEQFF. CDR3 nucleotides: TGCGCCAGCAGCTATACTAGCGCTAGCGGAAATGAGCAGTTCTTC. This chain links TRBV5-1 with TRBJ2-1; TRBD2 matches at 7 bases. J was trimmed by 7 bases and V by 3 bases; bases with no gene match: 10. Per germline, CDR1 SGHRS and CDR2 YFSETQ. The CDR3 covers 15 residues.

This clonotype came up many times. The rearrangement uses TRBV4-2 and TRBJ2-7; 7 bases are a match to TRBD2. Losses at the gene ends were 0 bases for V and 3 bases for J; bases not matched to a gene: 8. This CDR3 has 16 amino acids. Germline V gene lookup returns CDR1 LGHNA and CDR2 YNFKEQ. CDR3 nucleotide sequence: TGTGCCAGCAGCCAAGATTCCGGACTAGGCTTCTACGAGCAGTACTTC. It yields the protein CASSQDSGLGFYEQYF.

The chain carries TRBV7-3 and TRBJ2-7; D might be TRBD1 or TRBD2, each matching 5 bases. CDR3 length equals 16 residues. Trimming stripped 1 base from V and 3 bases from J, with 16 bases between. The germline V gene encodes CDR1 SGHTA and CDR2 FQGTGA. This chain's CDR3 is CASSLSRARDGYEQYF. DNA for the CDR3: TGTGCCAGCAGCTTAAGTAGGGCACGGGACGGCTACGAGCAGTACTTC.